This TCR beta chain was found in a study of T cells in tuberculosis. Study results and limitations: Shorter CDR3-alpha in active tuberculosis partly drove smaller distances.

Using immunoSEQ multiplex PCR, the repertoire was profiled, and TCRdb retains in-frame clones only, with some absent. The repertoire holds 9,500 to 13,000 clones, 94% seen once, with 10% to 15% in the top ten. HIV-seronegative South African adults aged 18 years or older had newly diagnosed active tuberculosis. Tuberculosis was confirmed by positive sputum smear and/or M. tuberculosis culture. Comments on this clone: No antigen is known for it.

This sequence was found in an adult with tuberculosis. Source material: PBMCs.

Here the CDR3 reads CASSFGGDSYEQYF. In nucleotides, the CDR3 is TGTGCCAGCAGTTTCGGTGGAGACTCCTACGAGCAGTACTTC. The chain joins TRBV28 to TRBJ2-7; D uncertain. Trimming took 3 bases from V and 0 from J, leaving 9 bases between them. Per the germline V gene, CDR1 is MDHEN and CDR2 is SYDVKM. The CDR3 totals 14 residues.